Shown below are 27 T cell receptor beta chains from a single sample sequenced in a study of OX40 agonist ivuxolimab in advanced cancers. The method was immunoSEQ multiplex PCR; TCRdb's version includes in-frame clones alone and lacks a portion of them. The sample yields approximately 17,000 clones, approximately 83% seen once. The source material was CD4+ or CD8+ T cells sorted from blood, sampled in a trial of the OX40 agonist ivuxolimab. The source of these receptors is an adult with an advanced solid tumor such as melanoma, head and neck, liver or kidney cancer.

The rearrangement links TRBV28 to TRBJ1-1; D ambiguous. The CDR3 has 15 amino acids. Germline CDR1 MDHEN, CDR2 SYDVKM. Trimming shortened V by 5 bases and J by 8 bases, and 21 bases separated the two germline ends. The DNA for the CDR3 is TGTGCCAGCAGTCTCGGACCGATACAGATAATGGAAGCTTTCTTT. Translating it yields CASSLGPIQIMEAFF.

The genes are TRBV7-8 and TRBJ1-2; 7 bases match TRBD1. CDR1 SGHVS and CDR2 FQNEAQ come from the germline V gene. The length of the CDR3 is 15 residues. V lost 0 bases and J lost 1; bases outside the gene matches: 2. This CDR3 reads CASSLARDSNYGYTF. The CDR3 DNA follows: TGTGCCAGCAGCTTAGCTCGGGACAGTAACTATGGCTACACCTTC.

The chain uses TRBV30 and TRBJ2-2; D is unclear. CDR1 and CDR2 (germline): GTSNPN, SVGIG (reference sequence). Trimming cost V 1 base and J 3 bases, with 9 bases left between them. The CDR3 length is 14 residues. The CDR3 spells CAWSAVDHTGELFF. The CDR3 bases are TGTGCCTGGAGTGCTGTAGATCACACCGGGGAGCTGTTTTTT.

The CDR3 DNA reads TGTGCCAGCAGTGGGAGGGACAAGGGTGGCTACACCTTC. It specifies CASSGRDKGGYTF. The chain uses TRBV2 and TRBJ1-2; D possibly corresponds to TRBD1 (6 bases). Germline assignment: CDR1 SNHLY and CDR2 FYNNEI. Trimming shortened V by 4 bases and J by 7 bases, and 13 bases separated the two germline ends. This CDR3 is built from 13 residues.

The genes are TRBV6-4 and TRBJ1-4, with D possibly being TRBD1 (5 bases). Trimming stripped 6 bases from V and 0 bases from J, with 8 bases between. The CDR3 spans 14 residues. Germline CDR1 and CDR2: MRHNA and SNTAGT. The CDR3 reads CASRQEATNEKLFF. The CDR3 DNA reads TGTGCCAGCAGACAGGAAGCAACTAATGAAAAACTGTTTTTT.

The V gene is TRBV5-1, the J gene TRBJ2-5; 9 nucleotides match TRBD1. Per germline, CDR1 SGHRS and CDR2 YFSETQ. J was trimmed by 4 bases and V by 4 bases; bases with no gene match: 8. This CDR3 is built from 15 residues. CDR3: CASSEGQGVRETQYF. The CDR3 nucleotides read TGCGCCAGCAGCGAGGGACAGGGAGTCCGAGAGACCCAGTACTTC.

This clone was detected only once. V usage is TRBV27 and J usage is TRBJ2-7, with D perhaps given as TRBD1 or TRBD2 (5 bases each). Germline assignment: CDR1 MNHEY and CDR2 SMNVEV (reference sequence). V was pared by 0 bases and J by 2 bases, with 14 bases between. The CDR3 loop spans 16 amino acids. For the CDR3, the DNA is TGTGCCAGCAGTTTATCGTTCAGGGAGACTCCCTACGAGCAGTACTTC. Its protein is CASSLSFRETPYEQYF.

This clone was seen just once. The CDR3 loop reads CASSYEDRVLGETQYF. DNA of the CDR3: TGTGCCAGCAGTTACGAGGACAGGGTTTTAGGGGAGACCCAGTACTTC. The rearrangement links TRBV6-5 to TRBJ2-5, with 8 bases aligning to TRBD1. Unmatched junction bases numbered 10, after V lost 2 bases and J lost 5 bases. Germline V gene lookup returns CDR1 MNHEY and CDR2 SVGAGI. The CDR3 sequence is 16 residues long.

CDR3 region: CASSIQGPAYTF. The CDR3 DNA sequence: TGTGCCAGCAGTATACAGGGCCCGGCCTACACCTTC. The chain links TRBV6-6 to TRBJ1-2; weak D call: TRBD1 (6 bases). V lost 5 bases to trimming and J lost 10 bases, with 14 bases between them. Germline-derived CDR1 and CDR2 are MNHNY and SVGAGI (reference sequence). The CDR3 is 12 residues long.

The rearrangement links TRBV11-3 to TRBJ1-1, with D maybe TRBD1 (5 bases). The CDR3 spans 12 residues. The germline CDR1 and CDR2 sequences are SGHNT and YENEEA. The V and J ends lost 5 bases and 8 bases respectively, with 12 bases between them. This CDR3 is CASSIGTEEAFF. The CDR3 coding sequence is TGTGCCAGCAGCATAGGGACGGAAGAAGCTTTCTTT.

The chain employs TRBV4-3 and TRBJ1-2; D may be TRBD1 (5 bases). CDR1 LGHNA and CDR2 YSLEER come from the germline V gene. The V end was cut by 0 bases, the J end by 8 bases, with 10 bases between. This CDR3 comprises 13 residues. The CDR3 region has the DNA TGCGCCAGCAGCCAAGAGGGGGATTGGGGCTACACCTTC. This encodes CASSQEGDWGYTF.

This clone was detected only once. The chain links TRBV5-4 to TRBJ1-2; 9 bases map to TRBD1. Germline V gene lookup returns CDR1 SGHNT and CDR2 YYREEE (reference sequence). The CDR3 totals 15 residues. After removal of 4 bases from V and 6 bases from J, the junction contained 10 bases not matched to a gene. The CDR3: CASSLSGTGWDGYTF. In DNA, the CDR3 is TGTGCCAGCAGCCTCTCCGGGACAGGGTGGGATGGCTACACCTTC.

V gene TRBV7-9 combines with J gene TRBJ2-2; perhaps TRBD1 as D (5 bases). The germline V and J ends were trimmed by 5 bases and 6 bases, with 10 bases remaining between them. The CDR3 is 13 amino acids. Germline CDR1 SEHNR, CDR2 FQNEAQ (reference sequence). CDR3 DNA sequence: TGTGCCAGCAGCCCCGCAGGGTCCGGGGAGCTGTTTTTT. Encoded protein: CASSPAGSGELFF.

This clone has only one observation. CDR3 sequence: CASSPTGALGYGYTF. DNA of the CDR3: TGTGCCAGCAGCCCGACGGGGGCTCTCGGCTATGGCTACACCTTC. This chain links TRBV7-9 with TRBJ1-2; D is perhaps TRBD1 (6 bases). V lost 5 bases to trimming and J lost 4 bases, with 17 bases between them. The CDR3 has 15 amino acids. The germline V gene has CDR1 SEHNR and CDR2 FQNEAQ (reference sequence).

The CDR3 loop is CASSLSSTGELFF. The CDR3 nucleotides are TGTGCCAGCAGCCTAAGTTCCACCGGGGAGCTGTTTTTT. The chain links TRBV9 to TRBJ2-2, with D uncertain. Germline CDR1 and CDR2: SGDLS and YYNGEE. The CDR3 spans 13 residues. Trimming left V 4 bases short and J 4 bases short, with 8 bases between.

This chain connects TRBV6-5 to TRBJ2-3; D ambiguous. The CDR3 covers 12 residues. Germline V gives CDR1 MNHEY, CDR2 SVGAGI. V was clipped by 4 bases and J by 5 bases, with 7 bases between them. This CDR3 reads CASSSGGDTQYF. CDR3 DNA sequence: TGTGCCAGCAGTTCCGGCGGAGATACGCAGTATTTT.

The rearrangement uses TRBV4-3 and TRBJ1-1; D gene ambiguous. This CDR3 region has 14 residues. Trimming shortened V by 1 base and J by 1 base, and 7 bases separated the two germline ends. Germline CDR1 is LGHNA and CDR2 is YSLEER. The CDR3 region is CASSQVGENTEAFF. CDR3 coding DNA: TGCGCCAGCAGCCAAGTCGGAGAGAACACTGAAGCTTTCTTT.

The CDR3 DNA follows: TGTGCCAGCAGCTTAAATCCTATGGGCTCACCATCAGCTTATACGCAGTATTTT. Translation gives CASSLNPMGSPSAYTQYF. This chain joins TRBV7-2 and TRBJ2-3; D gene ambiguous. The CDR3 consists of 18 residues. Germline-derived CDR1 and CDR2 are SGHTA and FQGNSA. The V end lost 2 bases, the J end lost 7 bases, and 25 bases lay between the germline ends.

The CDR3 sequence is CASSPTGLEAFF. CDR3 in DNA: TGTGCCAGCTCACCAACAGGGCTCGAAGCTTTCTTT. The V gene is TRBV18, the J gene TRBJ1-1, with D possibly TRBD1 on 6 matching bases. The CDR3 spans 12 residues. The ends were cut back, 2 bases at V and 8 bases at J, with 9 bases in the middle. The germline CDR1 and CDR2 sequences are KGHSH and LQKENI.

This clone was counted only a few times. The genes are TRBV7-2 and TRBJ2-5; no reliable D call. In germline, CDR1 is SGHTA, CDR2 FQGNSA. The CDR3 contains 14 residues. Trimming took 5 bases from V and 1 from J, leaving 11 bases between them. The CDR3 region has the DNA TGTGCCAGCAGCCGCGGCGTTTTCCAAGAGACCCAGTACTTC. Encoded protein: CASSRGVFQETQYF. Looking up the rest from reference TRBV7-2 and TRBJ2-5 gives the full variable domain: GAGVSQSPSNKVTEKGKDVELRCDPISGHTALYWYRQSLGQGLEFLIYFQGNSAPDKSGLPSDRFSAERTGGSVSTLTIQRTQQEDSAVYLCASSRGVFQETQYFGPGTRLLVL.

The chain joins TRBV30 to TRBJ2-7, with TRBD1 as a possible D gene (6 bases). Trimming shortened V by 3 bases and J by 2 bases, and 17 bases separated the two germline ends. The CDR3 contains 15 residues. Germline V gene lookup returns CDR1 GTSNPN and CDR2 SVGIG (reference sequence). The CDR3 DNA sequence: TGTGCCTGGAGGGTGGACAGCTCACCCCCCTACGAGCAGTACTTC. Its translation: CAWRVDSSPPYEQYF.

The chain couples TRBV6-1 to TRBJ2-1, with 9 positions matching TRBD1. Germline V gene lookup returns CDR1 MNHNS and CDR2 SASEGT. The CDR3 runs to 16 residues. Trimming removed 4 bases from V and 8 bases from J; junction bases left unmatched: 12. CDR3 coding DNA: TGTGCCAGCAGTGCCTTGGACAGGGGATTGGACGATGAGCAGTTCTTC. Encoded protein: CASSALDRGLDDEQFF.

The V call is TRBV27, the J call TRBJ2-3; D is uncertain. Trimming took 2 bases from V and 2 from J, leaving 11 bases between them. The CDR3 runs 15 residues. CDR1 and CDR2 from the germline V gene are MNHEY and SMNVEV (reference sequence). The DNA of the CDR3 is TGTGCCAGCAGTTTAAGTACTGACCCCACAGATACGCAGTATTTT. Translated: CASSLSTDPTDTQYF.

This sequence joins TRBV30 and TRBJ2-3; 10 bases are shared with TRBD2. The V gene end was trimmed by 1 base and the J gene end by 6 bases; junction bases not matched to a gene: 22. Germline CDR1 reads GTSNPN; CDR2 reads SVGIG (reference sequence). CDR3 length: 20 amino acids. This CDR3 reads CAWSGPERGGTNTPPDTQYF. For the CDR3, the DNA is TGTGCCTGGAGTGGACCCGAGCGGGGGGGGACGAATACTCCCCCCGATACGCAGTATTTT.

V is TRBV6-4 and J is TRBJ2-5; D is ambiguous. Gene TRBJ2-7 matches the end of the DNA better, so the J call may be wrong. Germline V gene sequence: CDR1 MRHNA, CDR2 SNTAGT. This CDR3 spans 14 amino acids. The CDR3 sequence is CASSEGQDSYEQYF. CDR3 coding DNA: TGTGCCAGCAGTGAAGGGCAGGACTCCTACGAGCAGTACTTC.

The chain employs TRBV6-1 and TRBJ2-7, with a tentative D call TRBD2 (6 bases). Germline V lookup: CDR1 MNHNS, CDR2 SASEGT. Trimming left V 5 bases short and J 2 bases short, with 13 bases between. There are 14 residues in the CDR3. The CDR3 loop reads CASSPRDFTYEQYF. CDR3 sequence (DNA): TGTGCCAGCAGTCCCCGGGACTTCACCTACGAGCAGTACTTC.

This chain joins TRBV7-9 and TRBJ2-1, with unresolved D. The CDR3 extends over 14 amino acids. Trimming shortened V by 3 bases and J by 9 bases, and 15 bases separated the two germline ends. CDR1 SEHNR and CDR2 FQNEAQ come from the germline V gene (reference sequence). The CDR3 sequence is CASSFFDPFVEQFF. The CDR3 DNA sequence: TGTGCCAGCAGCTTTTTTGACCCTTTCGTTGAGCAGTTCTTC.